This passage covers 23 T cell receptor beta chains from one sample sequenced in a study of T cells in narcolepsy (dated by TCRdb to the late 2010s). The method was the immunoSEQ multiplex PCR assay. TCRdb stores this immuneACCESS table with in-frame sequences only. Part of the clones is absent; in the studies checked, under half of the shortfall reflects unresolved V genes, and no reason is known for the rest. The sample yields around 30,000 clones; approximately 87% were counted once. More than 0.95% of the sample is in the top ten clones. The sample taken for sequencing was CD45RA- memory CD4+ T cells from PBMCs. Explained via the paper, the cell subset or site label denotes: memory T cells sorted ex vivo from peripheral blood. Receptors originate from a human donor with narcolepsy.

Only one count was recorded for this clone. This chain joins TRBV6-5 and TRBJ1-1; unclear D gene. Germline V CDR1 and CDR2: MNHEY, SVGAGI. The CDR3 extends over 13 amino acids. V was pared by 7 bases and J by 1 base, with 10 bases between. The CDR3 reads CASTSLPNTEAFF. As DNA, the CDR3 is TGTGCCAGCACAAGTCTCCCGAACACTGAAGCTTTCTTT.

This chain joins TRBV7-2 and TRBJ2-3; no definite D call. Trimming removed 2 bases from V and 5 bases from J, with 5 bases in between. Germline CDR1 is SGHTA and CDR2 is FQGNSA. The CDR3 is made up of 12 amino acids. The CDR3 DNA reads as TGTGCCAGCAGCTTATCCGTAGATACGCAGTATTTT. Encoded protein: CASSLSVDTQYF.

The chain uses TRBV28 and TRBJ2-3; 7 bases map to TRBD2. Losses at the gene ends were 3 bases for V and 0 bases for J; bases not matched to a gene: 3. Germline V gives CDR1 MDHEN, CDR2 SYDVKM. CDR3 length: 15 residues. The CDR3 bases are TGTGCCAGCAGTTTTGCGGGAGTTAGCACAGATACGCAGTATTTT. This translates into CASSFAGVSTDTQYF.

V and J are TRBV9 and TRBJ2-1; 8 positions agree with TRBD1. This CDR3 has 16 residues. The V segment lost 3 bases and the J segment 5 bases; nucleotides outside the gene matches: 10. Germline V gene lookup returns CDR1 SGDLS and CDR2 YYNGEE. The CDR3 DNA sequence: TGTGCCAGCAGCGGCATCCGGGACAGGACAAACAATGAGCAGTTCTTC. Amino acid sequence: CASSGIRDRTNNEQFF.

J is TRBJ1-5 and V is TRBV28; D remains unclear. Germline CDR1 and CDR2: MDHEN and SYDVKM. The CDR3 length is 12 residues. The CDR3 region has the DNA TGTGCAATCGGGCTCCCCGGCCAGCCCCAGCATTTT. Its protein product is CAIGLPGQPQHF.

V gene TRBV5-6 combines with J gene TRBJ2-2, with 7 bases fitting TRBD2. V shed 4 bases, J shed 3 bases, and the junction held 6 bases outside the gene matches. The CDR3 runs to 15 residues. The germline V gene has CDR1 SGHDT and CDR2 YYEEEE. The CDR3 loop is CASSDGTTYTGELFF. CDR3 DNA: TGTGCCAGCAGCGACGGGACTACCTACACCGGGGAGCTGTTTTTT.

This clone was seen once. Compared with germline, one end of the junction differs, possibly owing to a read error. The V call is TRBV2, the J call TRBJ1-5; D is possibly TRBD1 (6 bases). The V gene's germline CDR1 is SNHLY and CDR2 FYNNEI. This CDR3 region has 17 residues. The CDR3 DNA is TGTGCCCGCAGGGACGCGGGGGGCGGGGGTAGCAATCAGCCCCAGCATTTT. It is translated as CARRDAGGGGSNQPQHF.

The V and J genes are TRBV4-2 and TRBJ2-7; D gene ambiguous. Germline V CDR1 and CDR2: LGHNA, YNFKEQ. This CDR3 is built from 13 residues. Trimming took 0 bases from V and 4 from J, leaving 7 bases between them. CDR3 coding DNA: TGTGCCAGCAGCCAAGATCGGCAGTACGAGCAGTACTTC. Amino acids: CASSQDRQYEQYF.

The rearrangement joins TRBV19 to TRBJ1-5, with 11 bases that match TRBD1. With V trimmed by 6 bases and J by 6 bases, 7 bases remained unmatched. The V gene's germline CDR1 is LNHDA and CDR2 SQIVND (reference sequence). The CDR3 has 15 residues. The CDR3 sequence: CASSFGTGGGQPQHF. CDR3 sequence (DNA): TGTGCCAGTAGCTTCGGGACAGGGGGTGGTCAGCCCCAGCATTTT.

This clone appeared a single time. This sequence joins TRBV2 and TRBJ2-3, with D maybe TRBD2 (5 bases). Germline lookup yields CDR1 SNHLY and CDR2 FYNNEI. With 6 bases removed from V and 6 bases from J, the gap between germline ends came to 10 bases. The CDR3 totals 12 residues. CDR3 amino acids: CASRRTFDTQYF. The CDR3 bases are TGTGCCAGCAGGCGGACTTTTGATACGCAGTATTTT.

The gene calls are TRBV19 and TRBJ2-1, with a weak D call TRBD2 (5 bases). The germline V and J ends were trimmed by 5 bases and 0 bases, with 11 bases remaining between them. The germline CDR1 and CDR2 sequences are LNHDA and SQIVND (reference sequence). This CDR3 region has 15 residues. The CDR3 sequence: CASSPLGSSYNEQFF. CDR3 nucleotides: TGTGCCAGTAGTCCGTTGGGGAGCTCCTACAATGAGCAGTTCTTC.

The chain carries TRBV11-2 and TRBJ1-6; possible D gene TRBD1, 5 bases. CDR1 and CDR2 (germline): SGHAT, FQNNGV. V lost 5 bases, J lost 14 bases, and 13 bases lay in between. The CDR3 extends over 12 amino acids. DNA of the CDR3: TGTGCCAGCAGCCTAAGACAGACGACCCTCCACTTT. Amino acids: CASSLRQTTLHF.

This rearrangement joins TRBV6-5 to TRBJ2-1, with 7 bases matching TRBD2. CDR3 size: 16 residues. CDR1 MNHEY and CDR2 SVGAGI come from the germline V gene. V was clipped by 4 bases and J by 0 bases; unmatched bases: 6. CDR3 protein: CASSWSGGSSYNEQFF. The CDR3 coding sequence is TGTGCCAGCAGTTGGTCTGGCGGGAGCTCCTACAATGAGCAGTTCTTC.

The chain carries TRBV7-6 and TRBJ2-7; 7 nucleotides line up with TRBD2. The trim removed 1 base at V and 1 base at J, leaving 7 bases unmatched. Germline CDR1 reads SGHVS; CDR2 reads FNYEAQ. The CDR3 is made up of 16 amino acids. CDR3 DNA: TGTGCCAGCAGCTTAGGTACAGCGGGAAGATCCTACGAGCAGTACTTC. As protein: CASSLGTAGRSYEQYF.

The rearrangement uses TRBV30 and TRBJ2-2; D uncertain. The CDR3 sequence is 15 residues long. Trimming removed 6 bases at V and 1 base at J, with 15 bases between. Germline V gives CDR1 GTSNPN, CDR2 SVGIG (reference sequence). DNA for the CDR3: TGTGCCTGCGAAAAACAATTTCGGAACACCGGGGAGCTGTTTTTT. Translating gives CACEKQFRNTGELFF.

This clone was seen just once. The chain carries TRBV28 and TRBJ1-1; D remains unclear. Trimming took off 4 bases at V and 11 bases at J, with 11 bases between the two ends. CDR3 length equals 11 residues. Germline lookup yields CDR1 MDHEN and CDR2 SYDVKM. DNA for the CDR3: TGTGCCAGCAGTTCTCTTTTCCCCGCTTTCTTT. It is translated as CASSSLFPAFF. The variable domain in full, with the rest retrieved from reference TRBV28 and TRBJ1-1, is DVKVTQSSRYLVKRTGEKVFLECVQDMDHENMFWYRQDPGLGLRLIYFSYDVKMKEKGDIPEGYSVSREKKERFSLILESASTNQTSMYLCASSSLFPAFFGQGTRLTVV.

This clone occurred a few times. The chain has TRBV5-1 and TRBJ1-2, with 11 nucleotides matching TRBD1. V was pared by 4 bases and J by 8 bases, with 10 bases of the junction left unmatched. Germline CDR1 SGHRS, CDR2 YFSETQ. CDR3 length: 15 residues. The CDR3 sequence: CASSGGTGGAGGYTF. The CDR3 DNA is TGCGCCAGCAGCGGCGGGACAGGGGGTGCCGGGGGCTACACCTTC.

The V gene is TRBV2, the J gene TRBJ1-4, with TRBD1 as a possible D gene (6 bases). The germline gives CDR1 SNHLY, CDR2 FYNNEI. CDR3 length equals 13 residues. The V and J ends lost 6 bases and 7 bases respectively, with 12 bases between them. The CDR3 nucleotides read TGTGCCAGCAGGACGGGGGCGGCTGAAAAACTGTTTTTT. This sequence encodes CASRTGAAEKLFF.

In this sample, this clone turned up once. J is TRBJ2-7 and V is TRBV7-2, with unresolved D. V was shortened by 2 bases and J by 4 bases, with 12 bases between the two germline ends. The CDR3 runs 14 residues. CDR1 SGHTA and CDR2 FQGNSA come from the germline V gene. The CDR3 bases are TGTGCCAGCAGCTTACCGAGCGTAAAATACGAGCAGTACTTC. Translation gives CASSLPSVKYEQYF.

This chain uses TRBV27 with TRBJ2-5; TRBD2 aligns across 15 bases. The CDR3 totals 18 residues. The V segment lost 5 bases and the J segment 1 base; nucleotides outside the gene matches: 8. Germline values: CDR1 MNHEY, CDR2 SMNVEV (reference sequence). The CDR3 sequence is CASSMTGLAGGLQETQYF. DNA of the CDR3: TGTGCCAGCAGTATGACGGGACTAGCGGGAGGTCTCCAAGAGACCCAGTACTTC.

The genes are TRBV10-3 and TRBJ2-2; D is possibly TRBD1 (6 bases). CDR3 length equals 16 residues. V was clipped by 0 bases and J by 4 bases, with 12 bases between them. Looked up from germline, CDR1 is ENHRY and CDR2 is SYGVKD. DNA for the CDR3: TGTGCCATCAGTGAGTCGAGCCAGGGGCGCACCGGGGAGCTGTTTTTT. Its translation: CAISESSQGRTGELFF.

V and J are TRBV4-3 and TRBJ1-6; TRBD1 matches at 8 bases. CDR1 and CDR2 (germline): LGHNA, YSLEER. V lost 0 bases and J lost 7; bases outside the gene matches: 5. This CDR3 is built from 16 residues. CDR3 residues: CASSQDGQGANSPLHF. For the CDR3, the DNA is TGCGCCAGCAGCCAAGACGGCCAGGGGGCAAATTCACCCCTCCACTTT.

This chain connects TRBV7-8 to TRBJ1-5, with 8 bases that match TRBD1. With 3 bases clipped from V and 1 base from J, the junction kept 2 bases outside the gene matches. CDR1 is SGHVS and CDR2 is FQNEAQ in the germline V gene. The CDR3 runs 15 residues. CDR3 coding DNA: TGTGCCAGCAGCTTCGGACAGGGCAGCAATCAGCCCCAGCATTTT. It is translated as CASSFGQGSNQPQHF. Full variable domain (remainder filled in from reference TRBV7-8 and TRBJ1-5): GAGVSQSPRYKVAKRGQDVALRCDPISGHVSLFWYQQALGQGPEFLTYFQNEAQLDKSGLPSDRFFAERPEGSVSTLKIQRTQQEDSAVYLCASSFGQGSNQPQHFGDGTRLSIL.